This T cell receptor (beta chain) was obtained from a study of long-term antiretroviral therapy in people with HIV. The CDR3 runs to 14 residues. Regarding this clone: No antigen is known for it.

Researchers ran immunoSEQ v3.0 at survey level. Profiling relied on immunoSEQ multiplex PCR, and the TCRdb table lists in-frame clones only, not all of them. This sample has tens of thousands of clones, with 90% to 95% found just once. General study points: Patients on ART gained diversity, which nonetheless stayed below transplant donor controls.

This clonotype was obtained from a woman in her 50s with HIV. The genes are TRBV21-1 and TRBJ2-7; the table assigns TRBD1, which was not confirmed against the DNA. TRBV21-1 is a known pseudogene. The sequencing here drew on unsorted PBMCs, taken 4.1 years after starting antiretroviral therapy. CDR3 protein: CASTFRGQPYEQYF. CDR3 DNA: TGTGCCAGCACCTTTAGGGGACAGCCCTACGAGCAGTACTTC.